This passage covers 14 T cell receptor beta chains from one sample sequenced in a study of tumor-infiltrating lymphocytes in primary liver carcinoma (dated by TCRdb to 2016 to 2017). Sequencing instrument: Illumina HiSeq 2500. Starting from approximately 500 ng total RNA, TCRbeta-specific cDNA was produced by reverse transcription with a constant-region primer and ProtoScript II reverse transcriptase. TCRbeta libraries were built with three nested multiplex PCR rounds, a slightly modified ARM-PCR procedure. The first two PCR rounds used multiplex TRBV1-TRBV30 forward primers with a Cbeta reverse primer, each for approximately 11 cycles. TCRdb itself trimmed the public reads at Q25 with fastp, ran MiXCR and retained productive beta chains. Each record represents a unique CDR3 protein, reported with the most common genes and DNA among its rows. The sample profile shows more than 150,000 distinct CDR3 sequences; less than 65% of them were found once. The ten largest clones capture less than 75% of the sample.

Blood RNA was extracted from unsorted whole blood using TRIzol reagent, and germline DNA was obtained with the DNeasy Blood & Tissue kit. Sequenced: peripheral blood. The source is a man aged 40-55 years with primary liver carcinoma and hepatitis B virus infection.

The V call is TRBV30, the J call TRBJ1-2, with a weak D call TRBD1 (5 bases). V was clipped by 3 bases and J by 4 bases, with 12 bases between them. This CDR3 is 13 amino acids long. The germline V gene has CDR1 GTSNPN and CDR2 SVGIG (reference sequence). The CDR3 nucleotides are TGTGCCTGGAGCGGAACCGGGACCTATGGCTACACCTTC. It encodes CAWSGTGTYGYTF.

This clonotype came up a few times. Germline and junction disagree at one end, which may indicate a read error. V and J are TRBV11-2 and TRBJ2-7; a weak D match, TRBD1 (5 bases). This CDR3 has 14 amino acids. CDR1 SGHAT and CDR2 FQNNGV come from the germline V gene. CDR3 in amino acids: CASGLTDGAYRHYF. The CDR3 nucleotides are TGTGCCAGCGGCTTAACCGACGGAGCCTACAGGCACTACTTC.

Remarks on this clonotype: At one boundary the junction diverges from the germline segment, which might be a read error. The V and J genes are TRBV7-8 and TRBJ2-1; 10 positions match TRBD2. The germline CDR1 and CDR2 sequences are SGHVS and FQNEAQ. The CDR3 sequence is 15 residues long. Written as DNA, the CDR3 is TGTGCAAGCAACAAAAGAGGACTAGCGGACAATGAGCAGTTCTTC. Translating it yields CASNKRGLADNEQFF.

V and J are TRBV11-2 and TRBJ1-1; D gene unclear. Germline CDR1 SGHAT, CDR2 FQNNGV. The CDR3 runs 11 residues. The V end was cut by 8 bases, the J end by 5 bases, with 9 bases between. The CDR3 protein is CASSIETEAFF. Written as DNA, the CDR3 is TGTGCCAGCTCTATCGAGACTGAAGCTTTCTTT.

This chain links TRBV6-5 with TRBJ1-1, with TRBD1 as a possible D gene (6 bases). Trimming removed 0 bases from V and 6 bases from J, with 11 bases in between. CDR1 and CDR2 (germline): MNHEY, SVGAGI. CDR3 length: 14 amino acids. CDR3 residues: CASSYSYREAEAFF. CDR3 DNA sequence: TGTGCCAGCAGTTACTCTTACAGGGAGGCTGAAGCTTTCTTT.

The CDR3 loop reads CASSEPPAGTYEQYF. In DNA, the CDR3 is TGTGCCAGCAGTGAACCACCAGCGGGGACCTACGAGCAGTACTTC. The rearrangement links TRBV6-1 to TRBJ2-7; 7 nucleotides match TRBD2. The CDR3 runs 15 residues. Per the germline V gene, CDR1 is MNHNS and CDR2 is SASEGT. With 2 bases clipped from V and 2 bases from J, the junction kept 6 bases outside the gene matches.

Only a few counts were recorded for this clonotype. The CDR3 nucleotides read TGTGCCAGCAGTCACCGGGCTATAGGAGCCTACGAGCAGTACTTC. It encodes CASSHRAIGAYEQYF. The chain employs TRBV6-5 and TRBJ2-7; D ambiguous. The CDR3 covers 15 residues. Germline CDR1 reads MNHEY; CDR2 reads SVGAGI. Between the trimmed V and J ends, which lost 5 bases and 2 bases, there was a span of 16 bases.

Concerning this clonotype: A much larger clone differs by one base, so this may be a read error. This chain links TRBV11-3 with TRBJ2-5; tentative D call: TRBD2 (6 bases). V gave up 2 bases and J gave up 5 bases, with 15 bases separating them. Germline CDR1 is SGHNT and CDR2 is YENEEA. The CDR3 length is 15 residues. Written as DNA, the CDR3 is TGTGCCAGCAGCTTACAATCGGGAGATATGGAGACCCAGTACTTC. Translated: CASSLQSGDMETQYF.

For this clonotype: A much larger clone differs by one base, so this may be a read error. The chain is built from TRBV6-5 and TRBJ2-1; 11 bases align to TRBD1. CDR1 is MNHEY and CDR2 is SVGAGI in the germline V gene. The CDR3 is 16 amino acids. CDR3 coding DNA: TGTGCCAGCAGTTACCCGGGGACAGGGGGTAAACGTGAGCAGCTCTTC. This codes for CASSYPGTGGKREQLF.

The chain links TRBV6-1 to TRBJ2-7, with D possibly called TRBD1 or TRBD2 (5 bases each). This CDR3 comprises 14 residues. Germline V gene sequence: CDR1 MNHNS, CDR2 SASEGT. V dropped 6 bases and J dropped 1 base, with 13 bases sitting between them. CDR3 region: CASSRIEGSYEQYF. CDR3 nucleotide sequence: TGTGCCAGCAGCCGAATAGAGGGGTCCTACGAGCAGTACTTC.

The chain has TRBV7-9 and TRBJ2-7, with 8 bases aligning to TRBD2. This CDR3 has 14 amino acids. The V gene's germline CDR1 is SEHNR and CDR2 FQNEAQ (reference sequence). With 4 bases clipped from V and 3 bases from J, the junction kept 5 bases outside the gene matches. CDR3 sequence reads: CASSSGGGYYEQYF. The CDR3 DNA follows: TGTGCCAGCAGCTCGGGAGGGGGATACTACGAGCAGTACTTC.

The V call is TRBV7-8, the J call TRBJ2-1; D is ambiguous. This CDR3 spans 13 amino acids. The V and J ends lost 8 bases and 12 bases respectively, with 20 bases between them. Germline V gives CDR1 SGHVS, CDR2 FQNEAQ. The CDR3 here is CASGSPIGCLQFF. In DNA form, the CDR3 reads TGTGCCAGCGGCTCCCCGATTGGTTGTTTGCAGTTCTTC.

The rearrangement joins TRBV12-3 or TRBV12-4 to TRBJ1-6; 12 bases line up with TRBD1. CDR3 length: 16 residues. Trimming at V came to 6 bases and at J to 7 bases, leaving 7 bases not matched to a gene. The CDR3 DNA is TGTGCCAGCAGCTCGGGACAGGGGGCTGGAAATTCACCCCTCCACTTT. It encodes CASSSGQGAGNSPLHF.

This chain links TRBV5-1 with TRBJ2-7, with TRBD2 identical over 9 bases. Germline V gene sequence: CDR1 SGHRS, CDR2 YFSETQ. The V gene end was trimmed by 6 bases and the J gene end by 10 bases; junction bases not matched to a gene: 17. This CDR3 spans 15 amino acids. In nucleotides, the CDR3 is TGCGCCAGCAACCCCCTGGGACTAGCCCACTCCGAACAGTACTTC. It codes for CASNPLGLAHSEQYF.